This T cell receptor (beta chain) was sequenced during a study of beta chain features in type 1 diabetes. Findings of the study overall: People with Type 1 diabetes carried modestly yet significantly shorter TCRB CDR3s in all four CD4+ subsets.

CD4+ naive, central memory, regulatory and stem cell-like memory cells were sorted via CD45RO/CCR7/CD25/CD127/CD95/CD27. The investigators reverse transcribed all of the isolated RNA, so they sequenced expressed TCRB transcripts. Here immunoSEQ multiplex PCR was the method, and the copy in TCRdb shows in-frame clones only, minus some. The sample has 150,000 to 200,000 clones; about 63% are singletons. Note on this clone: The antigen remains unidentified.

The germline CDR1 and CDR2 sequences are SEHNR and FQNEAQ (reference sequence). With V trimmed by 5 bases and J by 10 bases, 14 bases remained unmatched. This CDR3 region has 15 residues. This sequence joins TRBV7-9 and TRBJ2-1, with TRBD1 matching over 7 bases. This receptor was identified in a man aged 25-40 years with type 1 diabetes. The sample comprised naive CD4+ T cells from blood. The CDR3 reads CASSHATRGPKEQFF. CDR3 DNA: TGTGCCAGCAGCCACGCTACGAGGGGGCCCAAAGAGCAGTTCTTC.